The 4 T cell receptor beta chains below all came from one sample that was sequenced in a study of T cell repertoires in cytomegalovirus infection. TCRdb called the reads again in MiXCR, with one record for every CDR3 protein. The sample lists 200,000 to 300,000 distinct CDR3 sequences; 12% to 15% were seen once. The sequencing sample was made of PBMCs. The source of these receptors is a human donor in good health (CMV status not recorded). Some clones in this sample may be carry-over from other donors' samples.

This clonotype was seen only a few times. The rearrangement joins TRBV5-1 to TRBJ2-7; 7 nucleotides line up with TRBD2. This CDR3 is built from 14 residues. Per germline, CDR1 SGHRS and CDR2 YFSETQ. V lost 0 bases, J lost 6 bases, and 6 bases stayed unmatched. This chain's CDR3 is CASSLEAGVVEQYF. The CDR3 region has the DNA TGCGCCAGCAGCTTGGAGGCGGGAGTGGTCGAGCAGTACTTC.

In its sample, this clonotype was seen a few times. V gene TRBV5-1 combines with J gene TRBJ2-5, with 9 bases matching TRBD2. CDR3 length equals 15 residues. J gave up 5 bases and V 2 bases, and 7 bases lay outside the gene matches. Per the germline V gene, CDR1 is SGHRS and CDR2 is YFSETQ. CDR3 DNA sequence: TGCGCCAGCAGCTTCCTAGCGGGAAGTCAGGAGACCCAGTACTTC. Protein: CASSFLAGSQETQYF. Combining the CDR3 with reference TRBV5-1 and TRBJ2-5 gives the whole variable domain KAGVTQTPRYLIKTRGQQVTLSCSPISGHRSVSWYQQTPGQGLQFLFEYFSETQRNKGNFPGRFSGRQFSNSRSEMNVSTLELGDSALYLCASSFLAGSQETQYFGPGTRLLVL.

The table lists this clonotype with many counts. V and J are TRBV2 and TRBJ2-2; no clear D gene. The CDR3 length is 14 residues. V was pared by 4 bases and J by 0 bases, with 6 bases between. The germline CDR1 and CDR2 sequences are SNHLY and FYNNEI. CDR3 sequence: CASSGWSNTGELFF. The DNA for the CDR3 is TGTGCCAGCAGTGGGTGGTCGAACACCGGGGAGCTGTTTTTT.

This clonotype was counted only a few times. The rearrangement joins TRBV7-6 to TRBJ2-1, with TRBD1 identical over 10 bases. Unmatched junction bases numbered 12, after V lost 6 bases and J lost 10 bases. Germline V gene sequence: CDR1 SGHVS, CDR2 FNYEAQ. The CDR3 has 15 residues. DNA of the CDR3: TGTGCCAGCAGACGGAACCGGGACAGGGGTGGGGAGCAGTTCTTC. As protein: CASRRNRDRGGEQFF.